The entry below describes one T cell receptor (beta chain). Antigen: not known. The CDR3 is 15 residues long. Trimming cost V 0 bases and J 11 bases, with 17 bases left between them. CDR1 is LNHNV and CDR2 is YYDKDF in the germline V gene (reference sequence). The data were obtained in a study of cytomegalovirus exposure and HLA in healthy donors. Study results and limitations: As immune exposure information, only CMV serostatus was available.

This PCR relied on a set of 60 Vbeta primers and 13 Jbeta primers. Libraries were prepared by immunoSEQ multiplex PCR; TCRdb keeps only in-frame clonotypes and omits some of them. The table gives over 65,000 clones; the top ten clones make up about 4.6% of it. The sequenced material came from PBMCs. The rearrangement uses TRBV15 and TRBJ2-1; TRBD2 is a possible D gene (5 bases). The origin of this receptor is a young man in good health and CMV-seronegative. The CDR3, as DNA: TGTGCCACCAGCAGAGATCTGGCGGGCCCGTCCAAGCAGTTCTTC. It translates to CATSRDLAGPSKQFF.